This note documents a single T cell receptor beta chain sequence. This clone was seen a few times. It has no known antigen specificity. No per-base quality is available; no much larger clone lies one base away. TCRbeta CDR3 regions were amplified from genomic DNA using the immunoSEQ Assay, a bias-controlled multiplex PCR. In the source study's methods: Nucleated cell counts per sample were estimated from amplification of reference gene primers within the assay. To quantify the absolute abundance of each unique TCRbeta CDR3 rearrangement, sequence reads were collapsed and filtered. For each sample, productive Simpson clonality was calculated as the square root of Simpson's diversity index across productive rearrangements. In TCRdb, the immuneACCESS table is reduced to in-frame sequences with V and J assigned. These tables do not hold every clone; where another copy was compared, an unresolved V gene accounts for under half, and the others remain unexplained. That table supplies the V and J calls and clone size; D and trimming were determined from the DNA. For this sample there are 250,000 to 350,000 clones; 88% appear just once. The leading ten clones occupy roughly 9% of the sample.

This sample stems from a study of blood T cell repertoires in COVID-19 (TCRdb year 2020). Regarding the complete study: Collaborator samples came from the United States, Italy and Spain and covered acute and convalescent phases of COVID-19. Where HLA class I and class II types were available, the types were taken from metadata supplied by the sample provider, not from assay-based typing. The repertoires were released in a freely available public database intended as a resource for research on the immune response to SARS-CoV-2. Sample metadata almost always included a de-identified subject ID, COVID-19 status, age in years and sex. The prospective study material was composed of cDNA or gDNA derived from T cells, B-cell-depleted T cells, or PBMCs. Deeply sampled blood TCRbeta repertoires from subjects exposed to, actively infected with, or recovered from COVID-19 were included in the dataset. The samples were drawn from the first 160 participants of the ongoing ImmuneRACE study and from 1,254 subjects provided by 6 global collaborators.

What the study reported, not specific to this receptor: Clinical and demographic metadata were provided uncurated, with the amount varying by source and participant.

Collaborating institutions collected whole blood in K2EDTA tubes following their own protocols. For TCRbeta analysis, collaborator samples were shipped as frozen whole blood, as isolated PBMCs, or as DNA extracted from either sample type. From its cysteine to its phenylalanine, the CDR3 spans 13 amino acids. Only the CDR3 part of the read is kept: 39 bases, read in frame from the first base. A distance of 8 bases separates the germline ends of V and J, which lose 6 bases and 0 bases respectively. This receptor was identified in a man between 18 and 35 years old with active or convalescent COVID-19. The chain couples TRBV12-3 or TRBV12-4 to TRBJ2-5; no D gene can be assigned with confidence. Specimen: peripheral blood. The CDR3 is CASSPENQETQYF. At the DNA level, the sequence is TGTGCCAGCAGCCCTGAGAACCAAGAGACCCAGTACTTC.